The 30 T cell receptor beta chains presented below share a single source sample, sequenced in a study of T cell responses to AZD1222 COVID-19 vaccine. TCRdb's copy holds only in-frame clones and misses some; the assay was immunoSEQ multiplex PCR. This sample has over 70,000 clones, with just over 85% found just once. Here the sequenced sample was peripheral blood, taken on day 0 of MenACWY control vaccination. The receptor set was obtained from an adult in good health.

V gene TRBV28 combines with J gene TRBJ2-6, with 10 positions matching TRBD1. The ends lost 7 bases at V and 0 bases at J; junction bases unmatched: 9. Germline assignment: CDR1 MDHEN and CDR2 SYDVKM. The CDR3 length is 18 residues. The CDR3 DNA follows: TGTGCCAGCACCGGCGGGACAGGGGCCGTCTCTGGGGCCAACGTCCTGACTTTC. Translated, it gives CASTGGTGAVSGANVLTF.

The chain recombines TRBV12-3 or TRBV12-4 with TRBJ1-5; 7 bases line up with TRBD1. The length of the CDR3 is 13 residues. Trimming cost V 5 bases and J 2 bases; bases outside gene matches: 0. The CDR3 DNA follows: TGTGCCAGCAGTGGACAGGGCAATCAGCCCCAGCATTTT. Protein: CASSGQGNQPQHF.

Regarding this clone: One end of the junction varies from germline; a read error may be responsible. This chain connects TRBV11-2 to TRBJ2-7; either TRBD1 or TRBD2 may supply D (6 bases each). The CDR3 is 16 residues long. CDR1 and CDR2 (germline): SGHAT, FQNNGV. The CDR3 DNA reads as TGTGCCAGCAGCGCGGGACACTTTGCCAGCTCCTCCGAGCAGTACTTC. It is translated as CASSAGHFASSSEQYF.

The chain uses TRBV6-5 and TRBJ1-2, with D perhaps matching TRBD1 (5 bases). Deletions cut 4 bases from V and 8 bases from J, with 17 bases between. Germline assignment: CDR1 MNHEY and CDR2 SVGAGI. This CDR3 spans 14 amino acids. CDR3 loop: CASSLHTGPGGYTF. Here the CDR3 DNA reads TGTGCCAGCAGTTTACATACAGGCCCTGGGGGCTACACCTTC.

The gene calls are TRBV11-2 and TRBJ1-4; 8 positions agree with TRBD1. The V segment lost 6 bases and the J segment 8 bases; nucleotides outside the gene matches: 23. This CDR3 comprises 19 residues. Germline CDR1 reads SGHAT; CDR2 reads FQNNGV. The DNA for the CDR3 is TGTGCCAGCAGTCCGAGGGGGACAGGAGTATCGGGGCCGACCGAAAAACTGTTTTTT. It is translated as CASSPRGTGVSGPTEKLFF.

The genes are TRBV28 and TRBJ2-3; 8 nucleotides match TRBD1. Unmatched junction bases numbered 6, after V lost 7 bases and J lost 0 bases. Germline CDR1 reads MDHEN; CDR2 reads SYDVKM. CDR3 length: 15 amino acids. The CDR3 sequence: CASIPGTGSTDTQYF. The DNA for the CDR3 is TGTGCCAGCATTCCCGGGACAGGTAGCACAGATACGCAGTATTTT.

The CDR3 DNA follows: TGTGCCAGCACCTTCGGGGGTTACACCGGGGAGCTGTTTTTT. Residues: CASTFGGYTGELFF. The chain employs TRBV7-6 and TRBJ2-2, with TRBD2 as a possible D gene (6 bases). This CDR3 has 14 amino acids. The V and J ends lost 7 bases and 3 bases respectively, with 12 bases between them. The germline CDR1 and CDR2 sequences are SGHVS and FNYEAQ.

V usage is TRBV28 and J usage is TRBJ2-5, with no clear D. The germline V and J ends were trimmed by 6 bases and 5 bases, with 16 bases remaining between them. Germline lookup yields CDR1 MDHEN and CDR2 SYDVKM. This CDR3 is built from 14 residues. The CDR3 loop reads CASSRPTRRETQYF. CDR3 nucleotides: TGTGCCAGCAGCAGACCGACCCGCCGGGAGACCCAGTACTTC.

The chain links TRBV23-1 to TRBJ1-2; no clear D gene. TRBV23-1 is filed as an ORF, its function uncertain. This CDR3 spans 10 amino acids. The CDR3 region has the DNA TGCGCAAGCGGGTGGTATGGCTACACCTTC. This sequence encodes CASGWYGYTF.

The chain carries TRBV9 and TRBJ2-4; 13 positions match TRBD2. The CDR3 is 21 residues long. Per the germline V gene, CDR1 is SGDLS and CDR2 is YYNGEE. V was clipped by 0 bases and J by 0 bases; unmatched bases: 12. CDR3 DNA sequence: TGTGCCAGCAGCGTAGATCCCGGACTAGCGGGGGCCCTAGTAGCCAAAAACATTCAGTACTTC. Protein sequence: CASSVDPGLAGALVAKNIQYF. Drawing the rest from reference TRBV9 and TRBJ2-4, the complete variable domain is DSGVTQTPKHLITATGQRVTLRCSPRSGDLSVYWYQQSLDQGLQFLIQYYNGEERAKGNILERFSAQQFPDLHSELNLSSLELGDSALYFCASSVDPGLAGALVAKNIQYFGAGTRLSVL.

The chain combines TRBV29-1 with TRBJ1-2; unclear D gene. Germline values: CDR1 SQVTM, CDR2 ANQGSEA. The CDR3 sequence is 15 residues long. The ends were cut back, 0 bases at V and 0 bases at J, with 11 bases in the middle. CDR3 DNA sequence: TGCAGCGTTGAAGAAGGAGTTACCTCTAACTATGGCTACACCTTC. Its translation: CSVEEGVTSNYGYTF. The variable domain in full, completed from reference TRBV29-1 and TRBJ1-2, reads SAVISQKPSRDICQRGTSLTIQCQVDSQVTMMFWYRQQPGQSLTLIATANQGSEATYESGFVIDKFPISRPNLTFSTLTVSNMSPEDSSIYLCSVEEGVTSNYGYTFGSGTRLTVV.

V gene TRBV6-6 combines with J gene TRBJ1-2; TRBD1 agrees at 8 bases. Trimming took 2 bases from V and 4 from J; bases not matched to a gene: 0. This CDR3 is 13 amino acids long. Germline-derived CDR1 and CDR2 are MNHNY and SVGAGI (reference sequence). Here the CDR3 DNA reads TGTGCCAGCAGTTACGACAGGGGCTATGGCTACACCTTC. Translated: CASSYDRGYGYTF.

V is TRBV19 and J is TRBJ1-1; D unresolved. V lost 5 bases to trimming and J lost 4 bases, with 8 bases between them. The CDR3 extends over 12 amino acids. Germline CDR1 reads LNHDA; CDR2 reads SQIVND (reference sequence). The CDR3 is CASSPRRTEAFF. The CDR3 DNA follows: TGTGCCAGTAGTCCCCGGCGCACTGAAGCTTTCTTT.

The chain couples TRBV3-1 (or the pseudogene TRBV3-2) to TRBJ2-6, with 7 bases fitting TRBD1. Germline V gene lookup returns CDR1 LGHDT and CDR2 YNNKEL (reference sequence). CDR3 length equals 16 residues. V trimming: 1 base; J trimming: 1 base; junction bases outside the gene matches: 1. The CDR3 loop is CASSQVQGSGANVLTF. DNA of the CDR3: TGTGCCAGCAGCCAAGTACAGGGGTCTGGGGCCAACGTCCTGACTTTC.

J is TRBJ1-3 and V is TRBV7-8; TRBD1 aligns across 11 bases. V gave up 6 bases and J gave up 4 bases; unmatched junction bases: 5. Per the germline V gene, CDR1 is SGHVS and CDR2 is FQNEAQ. The CDR3 is 15 residues long. The CDR3 sequence is CASRMDRGLGNTIYF. In DNA, the CDR3 is TGTGCCAGCAGGATGGACAGGGGGCTCGGAAACACCATATATTTT.

This chain uses TRBV6-4 with TRBJ1-6; 7 nucleotides line up with TRBD1. Germline V gene lookup returns CDR1 MRHNA and CDR2 SNTAGT. After removal of 3 bases from V and 7 bases from J, the junction contained 9 bases not matched to a gene. This CDR3 is 16 amino acids long. The CDR3 protein is CASSDFGGGENSPLHF. DNA of the CDR3: TGTGCCAGCAGTGATTTTGGAGGGGGCGAAAATTCACCCCTCCACTTT.

The gene calls are TRBV4-2 and TRBJ2-3, with no clear D. V shed 1 base and J shed 6 bases, with 23 bases lying between them. There are 18 residues in the CDR3. In germline, CDR1 is LGHNA, CDR2 YNFKEQ. CDR3 region: CASSQVPLRWVVPDTQYF. DNA for the CDR3: TGTGCCAGCAGCCAAGTCCCTTTAAGGTGGGTTGTCCCGGATACGCAGTATTTT.

Of note for this clone: No DNA is shown, since the ends of the CDR3 on it are uncertain; the CDR3 is the one TCRdb lists. The chain joins TRBV12-2 to TRBJ1-1. TRBV12-2 has pseudogene status. The CDR3 region is 14 residues in length, termini included. This CDR3 reads CASRFWGLGTEAFF.

J is TRBJ1-2 and V is TRBV30, with D perhaps matching TRBD1 (6 bases). Trimming left V 5 bases short and J 0 bases short, with 16 bases between. CDR1 GTSNPN and CDR2 SVGIG come from the germline V gene (reference sequence). The CDR3 consists of 15 residues. The CDR3 DNA reads TGTGCCTGGGTGGGGCAGGACAGAACTAACTATGGCTACACCTTC. Translation: CAWVGQDRTNYGYTF.

V is TRBV7-2 and J is TRBJ2-2, with 9 nucleotides matching TRBD2. The CDR3 loop spans 16 amino acids. From germline, CDR1 is SGHTA and CDR2 FQGNSA. Germline trimming cut 5 bases from V and 1 base from J; bases unmatched to any gene: 5. The CDR3 region has the DNA TGTGCCAGCAGCCGGGGAGCGGGGGGGAACACCGGGGAGCTGTTTTTT. This encodes CASSRGAGGNTGELFF.

This sequence joins TRBV28 and TRBJ2-2; no clear D gene. Germline CDR1 and CDR2: MDHEN and SYDVKM. V lost 10 bases, J lost 8 bases, and 17 bases lay in between. This CDR3 contains 13 residues. CDR3 nucleotides: TGTGCCACCTACCTTCGGGCCTGGGGGGAGCTGTTTTTT. Translated: CATYLRAWGELFF.

This chain uses TRBV5-1 with TRBJ2-5; D is possibly TRBD1 or TRBD2 (6 bases each). In germline, CDR1 is SGHRS, CDR2 YFSETQ. CDR3 length: 15 amino acids. V gave up 6 bases and J gave up 1 base, with 16 bases separating them. CDR3 protein: CASTPGGGRQETQYF. CDR3 bases: TGCGCCAGCACCCCGGGTGGGGGGCGCCAAGAGACCCAGTACTTC. The whole variable domain, filled in from reference TRBV5-1 and TRBJ2-5, reads KAGVTQTPRYLIKTRGQQVTLSCSPISGHRSVSWYQQTPGQGLQFLFEYFSETQRNKGNFPGRFSGRQFSNSRSEMNVSTLELGDSALYLCASTPGGGRQETQYFGPGTRLLVL.

This clone appeared once. The V call is TRBV12-3 or TRBV12-4, the J call TRBJ2-1; tentatively, D is TRBD2 (6 bases). V was shortened by 6 bases and J by 9 bases, with 15 bases between the two germline ends. CDR3 size: 13 residues. The CDR3 DNA reads TGTGCCAGCAGCCGCTCCCAGGGAGGTGAGCAGTTCTTC. Translation gives CASSRSQGGEQFF.

The genes are TRBV20-1 and TRBJ1-2; D is uncertain. Trimming removed 6 bases at V and 3 bases at J, with 8 bases between. Per the germline V gene, CDR1 is DFQATT and CDR2 is SNEGSKA (reference sequence). The CDR3 runs to 11 residues. Written as DNA, the CDR3 is TGCAGTGCCCCACGGGACTATGGCTACACCTTC. Translation gives CSAPRDYGYTF.

By sample share, this clone is medium-sized (0.01 to 0.1%). V and J are TRBV6-6 and TRBJ2-1; D ambiguous. Germline lookup yields CDR1 MNHNY and CDR2 SVGAGI (reference sequence). Trimming cost V 3 bases and J 0 bases, with 9 bases left between them. CDR3 length: 15 residues. CDR3: CASSYNSPSYNEQFF. The DNA for the CDR3 is TGTGCCAGCAGTTATAACAGCCCCTCCTACAATGAGCAGTTCTTC.

The chain couples TRBV19 to TRBJ1-1, with TRBD1 identical over 10 bases. This CDR3 has 16 amino acids. J was trimmed by 0 bases and V by 5 bases; bases with no gene match: 6. The V gene's germline CDR1 is LNHDA and CDR2 SQIVND (reference sequence). CDR3 in amino acids: CASSAGTGALNTEAFF. CDR3 coding DNA: TGTGCCAGTAGTGCGGGGACAGGGGCGTTGAACACTGAAGCTTTCTTT.

The chain carries TRBV3-1 (or the pseudogene TRBV3-2) and TRBJ2-3, with D possibly matching TRBD2 (6 bases). This CDR3 region has 14 residues. The germline CDR1 and CDR2 sequences are LGHDT and YNNKEL (reference sequence). Trimming shortened V by 4 bases and J by 0 bases, and 8 bases separated the two germline ends. The CDR3 here is CASSRGTSTDTQYF. In nucleotides, the CDR3 is TGTGCCAGCAGCCGGGGGACTAGCACAGATACGCAGTATTTT.

V and J are TRBV5-4 and TRBJ1-1; possibly TRBD1 for D (6 bases). This CDR3 is built from 14 residues. CDR1 is SGHNT and CDR2 is YYREEE in the germline V gene (reference sequence). V lost 4 bases, J lost 3 bases, and 13 bases lay in between. CDR3: CASSPDQGYTEAFF. CDR3 DNA sequence: TGTGCCAGCAGCCCTGACCAGGGGTACACTGAAGCTTTCTTT.

V and J are TRBV7-9 and TRBJ2-5; TRBD1 or TRBD2 may be the D gene (5 bases each). The CDR3 is 14 residues long. Germline CDR1 is SEHNR and CDR2 is FQNEAQ (reference sequence). V shed 0 bases and J shed 1 base, with 6 bases lying between them. The DNA of the CDR3 is TGTGCCAGCAGCTTAGCGGGGACCCAAGAGACCCAGTACTTC. This gives the protein CASSLAGTQETQYF.

This clone appeared once. The chain links TRBV5-1 to TRBJ1-5; maybe TRBD1 (6 bases). Trimming left V 3 bases short and J 3 bases short, with 10 bases between. The CDR3 has 14 amino acids. CDR1 and CDR2 (germline): SGHRS, YFSETQ. CDR3 bases: TGCGCCAGCAGCTCTGGACAGCCCAATCAGCCCCAGCATTTT. As protein: CASSSGQPNQPQHF.